This passage covers 20 T cell receptor beta chains from one sample sequenced in a study of cytomegalovirus exposure and HLA in healthy donors (dated by TCRdb to the late 2010s). Library construction relied on the immunoSEQ multiplex PCR assay. For the multiplex PCR, a mixture combining 60 forward primers for TCR Vbeta segments and 13 reverse primers for TCR Jbeta segments was used. TCRdb carries this immuneACCESS record with in-frame sequences only. Its versions omit some clonotypes, under half of them owing to an unresolved V gene in the studies checked, with the rest unexplained. This sample comprises about 190,000 clones, roughly four fifths of them detected only once. The ten top clones hold 1.5% to 2% of the sample. Sequencing was carried out using PBMCs. These receptors were taken from a young man in good health and CMV-seronegative.

This clone was seen a few times. This chain links TRBV20-1 with TRBJ2-7, with a possible D match to TRBD1 (6 bases). The CDR3 has 11 residues. Trimming removed 6 bases from V and 5 bases from J, with 11 bases in between. Germline CDR1 and CDR2: DFQATT and SNEGSKA (reference sequence). The CDR3 DNA follows: TGCAGTGCCAGTCAGGGGCACGAGCAGTACTTC. Amino acid sequence: CSASQGHEQYF.

V usage is TRBV28 and J usage is TRBJ1-2; possibly TRBD1 for D (5 bases). CDR3 length: 14 residues. Germline V gene data show CDR1 as MDHEN and CDR2 as SYDVKM. Between the trimmed V and J ends, which lost 4 bases and 0 bases, there was a span of 9 bases. CDR3 DNA sequence: TGTGCCAGCAGTTCAGGGCTAACTAACTATGGCTACACCTTC. It encodes CASSSGLTNYGYTF.

This clone occurred once. The rearrangement uses TRBV10-3 and TRBJ2-1; 8 bases line up with TRBD2. V lost 3 bases to trimming and J lost 4 bases; unmatched junction nucleotides: 8. CDR1 and CDR2 (germline): ENHRY, SYGVKD. There are 16 residues in the CDR3. The CDR3 sequence: CAISEERASGYNEQFF. The CDR3, as DNA: TGTGCCATCAGTGAAGAGAGGGCTAGCGGGTACAATGAGCAGTTCTTC.

J is TRBJ2-5 and V is TRBV18; D gene unclear. Germline V CDR1 and CDR2: KGHSH, LQKENI. The length of the CDR3 is 13 residues. V was pared by 2 bases and J by 0 bases, with 4 bases between. CDR3 sequence: CASSPEYQETQYF. The DNA for the CDR3 is TGTGCCAGCTCACCAGAGTACCAAGAGACCCAGTACTTC.

This clone showed up just a few times. CDR3 in amino acids: CASSYWRGTEAFF. In nucleotides, the CDR3 is TGTGCCAGCAGTTACTGGAGGGGCACTGAAGCTTTCTTT. The V and J genes are TRBV6-5 and TRBJ1-1; the D gene is possibly TRBD1 (5 bases). Germline CDR1 reads MNHEY; CDR2 reads SVGAGI. The CDR3 is made up of 13 amino acids. V was trimmed by 1 base and J by 4 bases, leaving 7 bases between them.

This clone occurred a few times. This chain joins TRBV5-4 and TRBJ2-2, with 7 nucleotides matching TRBD2. Germline V CDR1 and CDR2: SGHNT, YYREEE (reference sequence). The CDR3 sequence is 15 residues long. The ends lost 3 bases at V and 7 bases at J; junction bases unmatched: 9. CDR3: CASSSRGLVVGELFF. In DNA form, the CDR3 reads TGTGCCAGCAGCTCTAGAGGACTAGTGGTCGGGGAGCTGTTTTTT.

V gene TRBV28 combines with J gene TRBJ1-5; tentative D call: TRBD1 (6 bases). The V and J ends lost 2 bases and 6 bases respectively, with 14 bases between them. The CDR3 totals 15 residues. Germline lookup yields CDR1 MDHEN and CDR2 SYDVKM. DNA of the CDR3: TGTGCCAGCAGTTTAGTCCGGGGGGCCCTTCAGCCCCAGCATTTT. This encodes CASSLVRGALQPQHF. Supplemented by reference TRBV28 and TRBJ1-5, the full variable domain reads DVKVTQSSRYLVKRTGEKVFLECVQDMDHENMFWYRQDPGLGLRLIYFSYDVKMKEKGDIPEGYSVSREKKERFSLILESASTNQTSMYLCASSLVRGALQPQHFGDGTRLSIL.

J is TRBJ1-1 and V is TRBV2; no reliable D call. Germline V gives CDR1 SNHLY, CDR2 FYNNEI. Trimming cost V 5 bases and J 11 bases, with 27 bases left between them. This CDR3 has 16 residues. DNA for the CDR3: TGTGCCAGCAGTCCATACTTCGGGAGTGCCACGGATGGGGCTTTCTTT. This gives the protein CASSPYFGSATDGAFF.

The rearrangement links TRBV19 to TRBJ2-7, with D maybe TRBD2 (5 bases). V shed 5 bases and J shed 6 bases, with 17 bases lying between them. The CDR3 extends over 14 amino acids. Germline-derived CDR1 and CDR2 are LNHDA and SQIVND (reference sequence). This chain's CDR3 is CASSARETTPEQYF. The CDR3, as DNA: TGTGCCAGTAGTGCCCGGGAAACCACCCCCGAGCAGTACTTC.

This chain joins TRBV7-8 and TRBJ1-5; TRBD1 matches 7 bases. The V and J ends lost 5 bases and 6 bases, in that order; junction bases with no gene match: 10. The CDR3 runs to 15 residues. The germline V gene has CDR1 SGHVS and CDR2 FQNEAQ. CDR3 in amino acids: CASSSDRVRSQPQHF. The CDR3 DNA sequence: TGTGCCAGCAGCAGTGACAGGGTAAGAAGTCAGCCCCAGCATTTT.

The V and J genes are TRBV5-6 and TRBJ1-3, with no clear D. This CDR3 spans 18 amino acids. The V gene lost 1 base and the J gene lost 0 bases, with 17 bases spanning the gap. Germline CDR1 reads SGHDT; CDR2 reads YYEEEE. The CDR3 is CASSLRFEVEVSGNTIYF. The CDR3 DNA reads as TGTGCCAGCAGCTTGAGGTTTGAGGTTGAGGTCTCTGGAAACACCATATATTTT.

The V call is TRBV5-4, the J call TRBJ2-3, with D hard to call. From germline, CDR1 is SGHNT and CDR2 YYREEE (reference sequence). Trimming shortened V by 0 bases and J by 0 bases, and 8 bases separated the two germline ends. The CDR3 length is 15 residues. CDR3 sequence: CASSLVAQSTDTQYF. CDR3 in DNA: TGTGCCAGCAGCTTGGTGGCACAGAGCACAGATACGCAGTATTTT.

This chain joins TRBV10-1 and TRBJ2-4, with D tentatively TRBD1 (5 bases). Germline V gene sequence: CDR1 WNHNN, CDR2 SYGVQD (reference sequence). The V end was cut by 6 bases, the J end by 11 bases, with 32 bases between. The CDR3 spans 18 residues. In DNA, the CDR3 is TGCGCCAGCAGCTTCGGACATTCTAGAGCCGGTCCCCCGGTCCTTCAGTACTTC. Translation: CASSFGHSRAGPPVLQYF.

A note on this clone: One junction end disagrees with the germline gene, perhaps due to a read error. The chain has TRBV10-3 and TRBJ1-5, with TRBD1 as a possible D gene (6 bases). Germline V gene sequence: CDR1 ENHRY, CDR2 SYGVKD. The length of the CDR3 is 15 residues. CDR3 coding DNA: TGTGCCATCACTGAGACAGGAGATAGCAATCAGCCCCAGCATTTT. Protein: CAITETGDSNQPQHF.

This rearrangement joins TRBV2 to TRBJ2-7, with a weak D call TRBD2 (6 bases). This CDR3 comprises 13 residues. Germline V gene data show CDR1 as SNHLY and CDR2 as FYNNEI. The V end was cut by 1 base, the J end by 4 bases, with 8 bases between. The CDR3 here is CASSEGGLYEQYF. For the CDR3, the DNA is TGTGCCAGCAGTGAAGGTGGACTATACGAGCAGTACTTC.

This chain uses TRBV30 with TRBJ1-5, with 9 nucleotides matching TRBD1. J was trimmed by 7 bases and V by 5 bases; bases with no gene match: 9. The CDR3 spans 14 residues. Germline V gives CDR1 GTSNPN, CDR2 SVGIG (reference sequence). CDR3 amino acids: CAWDGGQGTQPQHF. The CDR3 DNA is TGTGCCTGGGATGGCGGACAGGGGACCCAGCCCCAGCATTTT.

Details on this clone: One end of the junction varies from germline; a read error may be responsible. Other DNA sequences in this specimen translate into the identical CDR3. The chain has TRBV10-3 and TRBJ2-1, with 12 bases matching TRBD1. Germline values: CDR1 ENHRY, CDR2 SYGVKD. CDR3 length equals 15 residues. The CDR3 region has the DNA TGTGCCATCAGTGAGCCGGGACAGGGGGCCAATGAGCAATTCTTC. Amino acids: CAISEPGQGANEQFF.

This chain connects TRBV7-9 to TRBJ2-1; no definite D call. Germline assignment: CDR1 SEHNR and CDR2 FQNEAQ (reference sequence). The V and J ends lost 5 bases and 5 bases respectively, with 4 bases between them. The CDR3 covers 11 residues. The CDR3 DNA is TGTGCCAGCAGCGGAGACAATGAGCAGTTCTTC. This codes for CASSGDNEQFF.

This clone has a handful of counts. J is TRBJ1-1 and V is TRBV28; 7 nucleotides match TRBD1. The trim removed 9 bases at V and 10 bases at J, leaving 17 bases unmatched. This CDR3 region has 14 residues. Germline CDR1 and CDR2: MDHEN and SYDVKM. CDR3 amino acids: CASPPTGNIGGAFF. CDR3 bases: TGTGCCAGTCCGCCGACAGGGAATATAGGGGGAGCTTTCTTT.

The V gene is TRBV15, the J gene TRBJ1-5; D might be TRBD1 (6 bases). The CDR3 is 15 residues long. V was clipped by 0 bases and J by 10 bases, with 16 bases between them. CDR1 is LNHNV and CDR2 is YYDKDF in the germline V gene (reference sequence). The CDR3 DNA sequence: TGTGCCACCAGCAGAGACAGGGGCCCGATCAGTCCCCAGCATTTT. It is translated as CATSRDRGPISPQHF.